The 7 T cell receptor beta chains below were found in one sample sequenced in a study of T cells in Graves' hyperthyroidism and ophthalmopathy. Using RNA transcripts as the source, TCR beta CDR3 regions were amplified. When the TCR CDR3 underwent first-round RT-PCR, the HTBI primer set was used. Each CDR3 protein is one row after TCRdb ran MiXCR on the multiplex PCR reads. The sample contains 750,000 to 950,000 distinct CDR3 sequences, roughly 37% of which appear only once. The sample taken for sequencing was blood. Receptors originate from a man between 18 and 29 years old with Graves' hyperthyroidism.

This clonotype was observed a handful of times. The V call is TRBV12-3 or TRBV12-4, the J call TRBJ2-2, with 7 bases fitting TRBD1. V lost 4 bases and J lost 5; bases outside the gene matches: 7. The CDR3 has 15 residues. CDR3: CASSSTLRGTGELFF. DNA of the CDR3: TGTGCCAGCAGTTCTACACTCAGGGGGACCGGGGAGCTGTTTTTT.

This clonotype was counted at least ten times. The DNA for the CDR3 is TGTGCCAGCAGCTTAACACAGGGGGAAGAGACCCAGTACTTC. Translating gives CASSLTQGEETQYF. The chain carries TRBV7-2 and TRBJ2-5; 8 bases fit TRBD1. The CDR3 has 14 amino acids. V lost 2 bases and J lost 3; bases outside the gene matches: 2. In germline, CDR1 is SGHTA, CDR2 FQGNSA.

This clonotype was seen a few times. Given a much more abundant clone one base away, this may be a read error. The chain is built from TRBV7-9 and TRBJ2-7, with D perhaps being TRBD1 or TRBD2 (5 bases each). Germline V gene data show CDR1 as SEHNR and CDR2 as FQNEAQ (reference sequence). This CDR3 comprises 13 residues. The CDR3 nucleotides are TGTGCCAGCGGCTTAGGGGAGCTTTACGAGCAGTACTTC. This encodes CASGLGELYEQYF.

The gene calls are TRBV12-3 or TRBV12-4 and TRBJ1-3; no clear D gene. The CDR3 has 12 residues. Trimming stripped 6 bases from V and 7 bases from J, with 10 bases between. The CDR3 reads CASSRGTNTIYF. DNA for the CDR3: TGTGCCAGCAGCCGCGGAACGAACACCATATATTTT.

This clonotype showed up many times. The chain couples TRBV7-2 to TRBJ1-6; D is unclear. The germline V and J ends were trimmed by 1 base and 4 bases, with 2 bases remaining between them. The germline V gene has CDR1 SGHTA and CDR2 FQGNSA. The CDR3 extends over 13 amino acids. CDR3 sequence reads: CASSLVYNSPLHF. The CDR3 nucleotides are TGTGCCAGCAGCTTAGTTTATAATTCACCCCTCCACTTT.

The CDR3 DNA is TGCGCCAGCAGCCAATCGACTAGCCTAGCGAACACCGGGGAGCTGTTTTTT. This encodes CASSQSTSLANTGELFF. V is TRBV4-1 and J is TRBJ2-2; 7 bases map to TRBD2. The CDR3 length is 17 residues. Per germline, CDR1 MGHRA and CDR2 YSYEKL. J was trimmed by 0 bases and V by 2 bases; bases with no gene match: 6.

The rearrangement uses TRBV10-1 and TRBJ2-7; D assignment may be TRBD1 or TRBD2 (6 bases each). This CDR3 is 13 amino acids long. Germline-derived CDR1 and CDR2 are WNHNN and SYGVQD (reference sequence). Trimming left V 6 bases short and J 3 bases short, with 12 bases between. The CDR3 sequence is CASRGGAFYEQYF. In nucleotides, the CDR3 is TGCGCCAGCAGGGGGGGCGCTTTCTACGAGCAGTACTTC.